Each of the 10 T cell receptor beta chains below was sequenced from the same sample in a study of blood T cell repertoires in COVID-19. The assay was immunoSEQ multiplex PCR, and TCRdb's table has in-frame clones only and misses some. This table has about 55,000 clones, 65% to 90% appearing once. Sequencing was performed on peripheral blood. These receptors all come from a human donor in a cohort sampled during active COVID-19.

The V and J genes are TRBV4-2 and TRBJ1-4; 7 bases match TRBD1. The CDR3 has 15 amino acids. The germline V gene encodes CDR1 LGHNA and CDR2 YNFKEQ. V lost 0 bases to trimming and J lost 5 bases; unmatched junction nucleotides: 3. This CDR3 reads CASSQDGQANEKLFF. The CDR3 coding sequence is TGTGCCAGCAGCCAAGATGGACAGGCCAATGAAAAACTGTTTTTT.

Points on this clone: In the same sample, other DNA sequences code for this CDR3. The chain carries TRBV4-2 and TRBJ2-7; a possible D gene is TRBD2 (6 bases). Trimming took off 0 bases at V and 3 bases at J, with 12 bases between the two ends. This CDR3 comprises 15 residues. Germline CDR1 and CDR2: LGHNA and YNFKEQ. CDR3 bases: TGTGCCAGCAGCCAAGATGGGCAGGGAGGCTACGAGCAGTACTTC. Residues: CASSQDGQGGYEQYF.

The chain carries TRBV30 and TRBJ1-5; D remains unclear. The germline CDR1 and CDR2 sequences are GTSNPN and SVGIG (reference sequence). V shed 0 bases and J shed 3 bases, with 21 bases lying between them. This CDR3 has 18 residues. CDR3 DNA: TGTGCCTGGAGTGTACAATCCCCCGCCAGGAACCTCAATCAGCCCCAGCATTTT. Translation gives CAWSVQSPARNLNQPQHF.

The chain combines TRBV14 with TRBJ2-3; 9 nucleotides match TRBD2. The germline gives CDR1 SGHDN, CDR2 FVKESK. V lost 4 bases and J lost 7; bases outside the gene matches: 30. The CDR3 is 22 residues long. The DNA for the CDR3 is TGTGCCAGCAGCCCGTCAGCGGGAGGACGCGCGGGAGCCGTCCACAGAGCATATACGCAGTATTTT. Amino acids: CASSPSAGGRAGAVHRAYTQYF.

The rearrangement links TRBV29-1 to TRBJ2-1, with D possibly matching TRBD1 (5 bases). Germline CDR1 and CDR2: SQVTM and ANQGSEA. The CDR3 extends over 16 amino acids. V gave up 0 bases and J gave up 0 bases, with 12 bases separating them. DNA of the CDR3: TGCAGCGTTGAAGATGGGAAAGGGGACTCCTACAATGAGCAGTTCTTC. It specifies CSVEDGKGDSYNEQFF.

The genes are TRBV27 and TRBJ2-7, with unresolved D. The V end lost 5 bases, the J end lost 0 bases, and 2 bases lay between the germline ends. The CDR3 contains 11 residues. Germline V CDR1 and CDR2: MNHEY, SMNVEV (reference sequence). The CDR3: CASSRSYEQYF. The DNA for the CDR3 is TGTGCCAGCAGTCGCTCCTACGAGCAGTACTTC.

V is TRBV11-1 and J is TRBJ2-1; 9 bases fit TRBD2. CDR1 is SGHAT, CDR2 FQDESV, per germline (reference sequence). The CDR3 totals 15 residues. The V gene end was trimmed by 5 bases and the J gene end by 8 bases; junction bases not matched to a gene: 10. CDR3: CASSPRGSGSDEQFF. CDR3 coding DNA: TGTGCCAGCAGCCCCCGGGGTAGCGGGAGCGATGAGCAGTTCTTC. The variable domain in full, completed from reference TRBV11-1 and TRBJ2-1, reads EAEVAQSPRYKITEKSQAVAFWCDPISGHATLYWYRQILGQGPELLVQFQDESVVDDSQLPKDRFSAERLKGVDSTLKIQPAELGDSAMYLCASSPRGSGSDEQFFGPGTRLTVL.

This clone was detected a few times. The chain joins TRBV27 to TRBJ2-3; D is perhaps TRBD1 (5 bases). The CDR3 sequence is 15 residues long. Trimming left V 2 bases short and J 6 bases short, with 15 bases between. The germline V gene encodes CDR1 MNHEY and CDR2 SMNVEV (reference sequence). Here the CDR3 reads CASSLRGVWVDTQYF. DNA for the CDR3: TGTGCCAGCAGTTTAAGGGGCGTTTGGGTGGATACGCAGTATTTT.

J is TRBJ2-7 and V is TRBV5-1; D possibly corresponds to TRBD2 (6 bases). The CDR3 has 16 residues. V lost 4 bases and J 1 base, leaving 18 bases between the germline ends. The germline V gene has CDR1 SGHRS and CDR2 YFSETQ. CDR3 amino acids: CASSPRPGERSYEQYF. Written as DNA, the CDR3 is TGCGCCAGCAGCCCCCGCCCGGGGGAGAGGTCCTACGAGCAGTACTTC.

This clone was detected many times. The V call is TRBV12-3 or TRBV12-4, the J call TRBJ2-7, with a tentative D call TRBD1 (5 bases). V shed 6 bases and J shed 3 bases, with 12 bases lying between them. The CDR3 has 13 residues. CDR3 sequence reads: CASSPTGYYEQYF. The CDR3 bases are TGTGCCAGCAGCCCCACAGGATACTACGAGCAGTACTTC.